This is a list of T cell receptor beta chains from one sample in a study of blood T cell repertoires in COVID-19. Profiling relied on immunoSEQ multiplex PCR, and the TCRdb table lists in-frame clones only, not all of them. Of 200,000 to 250,000 clones in the sample, 70% to 90% were seen once. Input material: peripheral blood. Source of these receptors: a woman aged 65 to 85 with COVID-19, enrolled during active disease. Each CDR3 is given with its conserved first and last residue. D genes are given only for firm matches. Some rows have no size entry. The others give once, few or many, or a class for an expanded clone.

>.|TRBJ1-1|TRBV19|.
CASSIDPPGNTEAFF
TGTGCCAGTAGTATAGATCCCCCAGGGAACACTGAAGCTTTCTTT
>.|TRBJ2-1|TRBV7-3|.
CASKPGGSYNEQFF
TGTGCCAGCAAGCCCGGGGGCTCCTACAATGAGCAGTTCTTC
>TRBD1|TRBJ1-4|TRBV5-1|.
CASSPSGGAGEKLFF
TGCGCCAGCAGCCCGTCAGGGGGCGCGGGTGAAAAACTGTTTTTT
>.|TRBJ2-2|TRBV4-3|.
CASSQVRGTGELFF
TGCGCCAGCAGCCAAGTCCGGGGCACCGGGGAGCTGTTTTTT
>TRBD1|TRBJ1-2|TRBV6-5|.
CASSYDRGLGYTF
TGTGCCAGCAGTTACGACAGGGGGCTCGGCTACACCTTC
>.|TRBJ1-5|TRBV4-3|.
CASSQQDGRDQPQHF
TGCGCCAGCAGCCAACAGGACGGGAGAGATCAGCCCCAGCATTTT
>.|TRBJ2-5|TRBV6-5|.
CASKFSGKETQYF
TGTGCCAGCAAATTTAGCGGAAAAGAGACCCAGTACTTC
>.|TRBJ1-2|TRBV6-5|few
CASSYSHNYGYTF
TGTGCCAGCAGTTACTCTCATAACTATGGCTACACCTTC
>TRBD2|TRBJ2-3|TRBV9|.
CASSLAGGDTQYF
TGTGCCAGCTCCCTAGCGGGGGGGGATACGCAGTATTTT
>.|TRBJ1-6|TRBV3-1/TRBV3-2|.
CASSQGAPGRRDSPLHF
TGTGCCAGCAGCCAAGGGGCCCCAGGGCGTAGGGATTCACCCCTCCACTTT
>.|TRBJ2-7|TRBV3-1/TRBV3-2|.
CASSLVGDSFYEQYF
TGTGCCAGCAGCCTCGTCGGAGACAGCTTCTACGAGCAGTACTTC
>TRBD2|TRBJ2-5|TRBV9|.
CASSGLAGVETQYF
TGTGCCAGCAGCGGTCTAGCGGGAGTTGAGACCCAGTACTTC
>TRBD2|TRBJ2-1|TRBV5-1|.
CASSLTGTKEYNEQFF
TGCGCCAGCAGCTTGACCGGGACTAAAGAGTACAATGAGCAGTTCTTC
>TRBD1|TRBJ1-1|TRBV7-8|.
CASSPGTGDMNTEAFF
TGTGCCAGCAGCCCAGGGACAGGGGACATGAACACTGAAGCTTTCTTT
>TRBD1|TRBJ1-2|TRBV11-3|.
CASSLDSGTGYGYTF
TGTGCCAGCAGCTTAGATTCCGGGACAGGGTATGGCTACACCTTC
>.|TRBJ2-5|TRBV24-1|.
CATSDTGSETQYF
TGTGCCACCAGTGATACCGGGTCAGAGACCCAGTACTTC
>TRBD2|TRBJ2-1|TRBV4-1|.
CASSQGRLAVDEQFF
TGCGCCAGCAGCCAAGGAAGACTAGCCGTGGATGAGCAGTTCTTC
>.|TRBJ1-2|TRBV18|few
CASEQANYGYTF
TGTGCCAGCGAACAGGCTAACTATGGCTACACCTTC
>TRBD1|TRBJ1-3|TRBV29-1|.
CSATGGSGNTIYF
TGCAGCGCCACAGGGGGCTCTGGAAACACCATATATTTT
>.|TRBJ2-2|TRBV7-8|.
CASSYQLRGSNTGELFF
TGTGCCAGCAGTTACCAACTCAGGGGCTCTAACACCGGGGAGCTGTTTTTT
>.|TRBJ1-1|TRBV27|.
CASSPTRIAGAEAFF
TGTGCCAGCAGTCCGACCCGAATCGCGGGGGCAGAAGCTTTCTTT
>TRBD1|TRBJ1-1|TRBV5-1|.
CASVDRDGVAFF
TGCGCCAGCGTCGACAGGGATGGGGTAGCTTTCTTT
>.|TRBJ2-7|TRBV12-3/TRBV12-4|.
CASTAGSSYEQYF
TGTGCCAGCACGGCCGGGAGCTCCTACGAGCAGTACTTC
>.|TRBJ2-7|TRBV7-2|.
CASSLDRLAGSYEQYF
TGTGCCAGCAGCTTAGATCGGTTGGCGGGGTCCTACGAGCAGTACTTC
>.|TRBJ2-1|TRBV11-1|.
CASSLPMRAYNEQFF
TGTGCCAGCAGCTTACCCATGAGGGCTTACAATGAGCAGTTCTTC
>.|TRBJ1-4|TRBV29-1|.
CSVDRNEKLFF
TGCAGCGTTGACAGGAATGAAAAACTGTTTTTT
>TRBD1|TRBJ1-1|TRBV6-5|.
CASSYFAGGSEAFF
TGTGCCAGCAGTTACTTCGCAGGGGGCTCTGAAGCTTTCTTT
>.|TRBJ1-2|TRBV18|.
CASSPPGFDGYTF
TGTGCCAGCTCACCTCCGGGATTCGATGGCTACACCTTC
>.|TRBJ1-1|TRBV6-2/TRBV6-3|.
CASSSTENTEAFF
TGTGCCAGCAGTTCAACAGAGAACACTGAAGCTTTCTTT
>TRBD1|TRBJ2-3|TRBV3-1/TRBV3-2|.
CASSLQGVTDTQYF
TGTGCCAGCAGCCTACAGGGGGTTACAGATACGCAGTATTTT
>.|TRBJ2-1|TRBV29-1|.
CSVPLGSSYNEQFF
TGCAGCGTCCCACTGGGCAGCTCCTACAATGAGCAGTTCTTC
>.|TRBJ1-2|TRBV4-3|.
CASSPHNPGTNYGYTF
TGCGCCAGCAGCCCACACAACCCCGGGACTAACTATGGCTACACCTTC
>TRBD2|TRBJ2-1|TRBV5-8|few
CASSLGGGVVDEQFF
TGTGCCAGCAGCTTGGGCGGGGGGGTTGTCGATGAGCAGTTCTTC
>.|TRBJ2-1|TRBV24-1|.
CATSDHLSGGSYNEQFF
TGTGCCACCAGTGACCACCTTTCCGGGGGTTCCTACAATGAGCAGTTCTTC
>.|TRBJ1-6|TRBV5-1|.
CASSVFGEQGNSPLHF
TGCGCCAGCAGCGTATTTGGAGAGCAGGGTAATTCACCCCTCCACTTT
>.|TRBJ2-4|TRBV6-2/TRBV6-3|few
CASSYKGKGAKNIQYF
TGTGCCAGCAGTTACAAGGGAAAGGGGGCCAAAAACATTCAGTACTTC
>.|TRBJ1-1|TRBV11-3|.
CASRLFTPGHLNTEAFF
TGTGCCAGCAGGTTGTTTACCCCGGGACACTTGAACACTGAAGCTTTCTTT
>.|TRBJ2-5|TRBV6-2/TRBV6-3|few
CASSYSYRAETQYF
TGTGCCAGCAGTTACTCCTACAGGGCCGAGACCCAGTACTTC
>.|TRBJ1-4|TRBV7-8|.
CASSRGQSNEKLFF
TGTGCCAGCAGCCGCGGACAGTCTAATGAAAAACTGTTTTTT
>.|TRBJ1-1|TRBV6-5|.
CASSVQGISTEAFF
TGTGCCAGCAGCGTTCAGGGAATTTCCACTGAAGCTTTCTTT
>TRBD1|TRBJ1-1|TRBV25-1|.
CASSEWTGAETEAFF
TGTGCCAGCAGTGAATGGACAGGGGCTGAGACTGAAGCTTTCTTT
>.|TRBJ2-7|TRBV6-4|.
CASRVRGYEQYF
TGTGCCAGTAGAGTAAGGGGCTACGAGCAGTACTTC
>.|TRBJ2-7|TRBV5-1|few
CASSPDPRTQGPQYF
TGCGCCAGCAGCCCGGACCCTAGGACCCAGGGCCCGCAGTACTTC
>TRBD1|TRBJ1-3|TRBV19|.
CASSKDREAGNTIYF
TGTGCCAGTAGCAAGGACAGGGAGGCTGGAAACACCATATATTTT
>TRBD2|TRBJ2-4|TRBV4-1|.
CASSQVSGDIQYF
TGCGCCAGCAGCCAAGTTAGCGGGGACATTCAGTACTTC
>TRBD1|TRBJ2-3|TRBV7-2|.
CASSLDRGYTDTQYF
TGTGCCAGCAGCTTGGACAGGGGGTACACAGATACGCAGTATTTT
>.|TRBJ2-7|TRBV27|.
CASSLSGGSYEQYF
TGTGCCAGCAGTTTATCCGGAGGCTCCTACGAGCAGTACTTC